The clone carrying this T cell receptor beta chain came up a few times. V was clipped by 5 bases and J by 1 base; unmatched bases: 10. The CDR3 is made up of 17 amino acids. Germline-derived CDR1 and CDR2 are MNHEY and SMNVEV (reference sequence). This entry belongs to a study of blood T cells in healthy people across ages. The use of a sample-barcoded 5' primer and a J-beta primer mix characterized a second PCR of about 6 to 11 cycles. Each CDR3 protein is one row after TCRdb ran MiXCR on the 5' RACE reads. The sample lists just over 1 million distinct CDR3 sequences, around 45% occurring once. The chain carries TRBV27 and TRBJ1-2; 10 bases are shared with TRBD1. The specimen sequenced was blood. The sequence came from an older woman in good health. CDR3 bases: TGTGCCAGCAGTCCCCGACAGGGGGCTGAAGTTAACTATGGCTACACCTTC. This encodes CASSPRQGAEVNYGYTF.